The source of this T cell receptor (beta chain) is a study of Tregs in tolerant kidney transplant recipients. Overall study context: Related graft donors supplied nonmyeloablative bone marrow transplants, and mixed chimerism was transient.

Produced via immunoSEQ multiplex PCR; TCRdb's table is partial and in-frame only. The data show about 66,000 clones, 92% seen once. Thawed PBMCs were FACS-sorted into unstimulated CD4+CD25+CD127- regulatory T cells, CD4+CD25- non-regulatory cells, CD4 and CD8 cells. For this clone: Its antigen is still unknown.

The V end was cut by 4 bases, the J end by 0 bases, with 13 bases between. Germline V lookup: CDR1 MGHRA, CDR2 YSYEKL. This CDR3 is 16 amino acids long. Study findings and constraints: Antigen-driven expansion was suggested because donor-specific Tregs expanded more than all Tregs in tolerant patients. Few patients were studied, so findings need validation in larger groups.

The specimen comprised CD8+ T cells from blood, sampled before the transplant. The TCR originated in a human donor who received a combined kidney and bone marrow transplant. The chain employs TRBV4-1 and TRBJ1-5; tentatively, D is TRBD1 (6 bases). This chain's CDR3 is CASSRDGGISNQPQHF. The CDR3 nucleotides read TGCGCCAGCAGCCGGGATGGGGGCATTAGCAATCAGCCCCAGCATTTT.